The 8 T cell receptor beta chains given below trace back to one sample, sequenced in a study of blood T cells in healthy people across ages. Sample-barcoded 5' priming and a J-beta primer mix drove a second PCR of roughly 6 to 12 cycles. TCRdb re-analysed the 5' RACE reads in MiXCR, keeping a single row per CDR3 protein. Of 650,000 to 700,000 distinct CDR3 sequences listed, roughly half were seen once; the top ten hold about 13%. Sequencing used blood. The receptors come from a woman aged 80 or over in good health.

This chain uses TRBV20-1 with TRBJ1-1; D perhaps matches TRBD1 (6 bases). This CDR3 has 13 amino acids. CDR1 is DFQATT and CDR2 is SNEGSKA in the germline V gene (reference sequence). The germline V and J ends were trimmed by 3 bases and 4 bases, with 12 bases remaining between them. CDR3 bases: TGCAGTGCTAGGAACAGGGTGAGCACTGAAGCTTTCTTT. Translated, it gives CSARNRVSTEAFF.

This clonotype was counted a single time. An end of the junction differs from the germline gene, which may be a read error. CDR3 DNA sequence: TGTGCCAGCAGTCACTCGACAACTCCCAATGAGCAGTTCTTC. Its protein product is CASSHSTTPNEQFF. The genes are TRBV6-5 and TRBJ2-1; no definite D call. This CDR3 is 14 amino acids long. From germline, CDR1 is MNHEY and CDR2 SVGAGI.

J is TRBJ2-4 and V is TRBV14; 13 positions match TRBD2. The J call may be mistaken, given a closer DNA end match to TRBJ2-5. The CDR3 has 16 residues. Germline values: CDR1 SGHDN, CDR2 FVKESK. CDR3 sequence: CASSPRGLAGDKTQYF. The CDR3 DNA follows: TGTGCCAGCAGCCCCCGCGGACTAGCGGGAGACAAGACCCAGTACTTC.

A word on this clonotype: This may come from a read error, since a much larger clone is one base off. The chain employs TRBV12-3 or TRBV12-4 and TRBJ1-2; 8 bases match TRBD1. This CDR3 has 14 residues. CDR3 sequence reads: CTSSFEDRVYGYTF. The DNA of the CDR3 is TGTACCAGCAGTTTTGAGGACAGGGTTTATGGCTACACCTTC.

The V and J genes are TRBV14 and TRBJ2-5; D is perhaps TRBD2 (6 bases). The CDR3 totals 14 residues. Trimming stripped 4 bases from V and 3 bases from J, with 12 bases between. Germline V gene sequence: CDR1 SGHDN, CDR2 FVKESK. The CDR3, as DNA: TGTGCCAGCAGCCGATGGCCGGGGGAAGAGACCCAGTACTTC. As protein: CASSRWPGEETQYF.

Ten or more counts support this clonotype. The chain couples TRBV6-6 to TRBJ1-5; no clear D. Between the trimmed V and J ends, which lost 6 bases and 11 bases, there was a span of 11 bases. The CDR3 runs to 11 residues. Germline-derived CDR1 and CDR2 are MNHNY and SVGAGI (reference sequence). The CDR3 DNA follows: TGTGCCAGCAGCCTAGTGGGGTCCCAGCATTTT. Its translation is CASSLVGSQHF.

This chain joins TRBV10-3 and TRBJ2-5; D might be TRBD1 (6 bases). The CDR3 has 18 residues. CDR1 is ENHRY and CDR2 is SYGVKD in the germline V gene. The V gene lost 0 bases and the J gene lost 5 bases, with 22 bases spanning the gap. CDR3 residues: CAISESGRQALNRETQYF. DNA for the CDR3: TGTGCCATCAGTGAGTCGGGGCGACAGGCCCTAAATAGGGAGACCCAGTACTTC.

The V and J genes are TRBV5-6 and TRBJ2-4; 8 nucleotides align to TRBD2. There are 15 residues in the CDR3. Trimming removed 4 bases from V and 5 bases from J; junction bases left unmatched: 8. Germline V gene lookup returns CDR1 SGHDT and CDR2 YYEEEE. CDR3 region: CASSRGGARENIQYF. CDR3 in DNA: TGTGCCAGCAGCCGGGGGGGGGCGCGTGAAAACATTCAGTACTTC. The variable domain in full, completed from reference TRBV5-6 and TRBJ2-4, reads DAGVTQSPTHLIKTRGQQVTLRCSPKSGHDTVSWYQQALGQGPQFIFQYYEEEERQRGNFPDRFSGHQFPNYSSELNVNALLLGDSALYLCASSRGGARENIQYFGAGTRLSVL.